This is a list of T cell receptor beta chains from one sample in a study of blood T cell repertoires in COVID-19. The repertoire was sequenced with immunoSEQ multiplex PCR; TCRdb's copy has only in-frame clones and lacks some. The sample has about 23,000 clones, around 88% seen once. The material sequenced was peripheral blood. These receptors all stem from a human donor with acute or convalescent COVID-19. The donor label of this sample is uncertain. Both conserved end residues are part of each CDR3. The D gene is left open where the match is weak. Clone size is stated in some rows and not others, as once, few, many or a class when expanded.

V gene	clone size	J gene	D gene	CDR3 protein	CDR3 DNA
TRBV7-8	once	TRBJ2-6	NA	CASSLVVSGANVLTF	TGTGCCAGCAGCTTAGTCGTCTCTGGGGCCAACGTCCTGACTTTC
TRBV6-6	NA	TRBJ2-7	NA	CASSYNTYEQYF	TGTGCCAGCAGTTACAACACCTACGAGCAGTACTTC
TRBV6-1	NA	TRBJ1-5	NA	CASREDSRSNQPQHF	TGTGCCAGCAGGGAAGACAGCCGTAGCAATCAGCCCCAGCATTTT
TRBV9	NA	TRBJ2-5	TRBD1	CASSVAGTGGRETQYF	TGTGCCAGCAGCGTAGCCGGGACAGGGGGCCGAGAGACCCAGTACTTC
TRBV12-3/TRBV12-4	NA	TRBJ1-5	NA	CASSKGTVMSQHF	TGTGCCAGCAGCAAAGGGACTGTGATGTCCCAGCATTTT
TRBV12-5	NA	TRBJ1-1	TRBD1	CASGLNTRDSEAFF	TGTGCTAGTGGTTTAAATACCCGGGACAGTGAAGCTTTCTTT
TRBV11-2	NA	TRBJ2-1	TRBD2	CASSLGGTSNEQFF	TGTGCCAGCAGCTTAGGAGGGACTAGCAATGAGCAGTTCTTC
TRBV4-2	NA	TRBJ2-7	TRBD2	CASSQDGTSGTYEQYF	TGTGCCAGCAGCCAAGATGGGACTAGCGGTACCTACGAGCAGTACTTC
TRBV7-2	NA	TRBJ2-5	NA	CASSLGGVPQETQYF	TGTGCCAGCAGCTTAGGGGGGGTTCCCCAAGAGACCCAGTACTTC
TRBV7-8	NA	TRBJ2-3	NA	CASSPPRASRTDTQYF	TGTGCCAGCAGTCCCCCCAGGGCCTCTCGCACAGATACGCAGTATTTT
TRBV7-9	once	TRBJ2-7	NA	CASSLGSVQYF	TGTGCCAGCAGCTTAGGCTCAGTTCAGTACTTC
TRBV3-1/TRBV3-2	NA	TRBJ2-3	TRBD2	CASSRGGAYTDTQYF	TGTGCCAGCAGCCGCGGGGGGGCGTACACAGATACGCAGTATTTT
TRBV5-1	NA	TRBJ2-5	NA	CASSLGQGGETQYF	TGCGCCAGCAGCTTGGGGCAGGGCGGAGAGACCCAGTACTTC
TRBV7-2	NA	TRBJ2-1	NA	CASSLARGSYNEQFF	TGTGCCAGCAGCTTAGCTCGAGGGAGCTACAATGAGCAGTTCTTC
TRBV6-6	NA	TRBJ1-1	TRBD1	CASSRSTGVSGNTEAFF	TGTGCCAGCAGTCGTTCAACAGGGGTTTCAGGGAACACTGAAGCTTTCTTT
TRBV14	NA	TRBJ2-7	NA	CASSQGRQYEQYF	TGTGCCAGCAGCCAAGGGAGGCAGTACGAGCAGTACTTC
TRBV19	NA	TRBJ1-5	NA	CASSTGGTSNQPQHF	TGTGCCAGTAGTACCGGGGGGACTAGCAATCAGCCCCAGCATTTT
TRBV6-5	NA	TRBJ1-1	TRBD1	CASRDRVRNTEAFF	TGTGCCAGCAGGGACAGGGTGAGGAACACTGAAGCTTTCTTT
TRBV20-1	NA	TRBJ1-2	TRBD1	CSASIETGRGYTF	TGCAGTGCTAGTATTGAGACAGGGAGGGGCTACACCTTC
TRBV5-1	NA	TRBJ2-3	TRBD2	CASRQTGTSPDTQYF	TGCGCCAGCAGACAGACGGGGACTAGCCCAGATACGCAGTATTTT
TRBV18	NA	TRBJ2-2	NA	CASSPSGRVNTGELFF	TGTGCCAGCTCACCCTCCGGGCGGGTGAACACCGGGGAGCTGTTTTTT
TRBV5-6	NA	TRBJ2-1	TRBD2	CASSFRTSGGDEQFF	TGTGCCAGCAGCTTTAGGACTAGCGGGGGAGATGAGCAGTTCTTC
TRBV4-1	few	TRBJ2-7	NA	CASSQEEQASRYEQYF	TGCGCCAGCAGCCAAGAGGAACAGGCAAGCCGCTACGAGCAGTACTTC
TRBV5-5	NA	TRBJ2-3	NA	CASSSGLDRTDTQYF	TGTGCCAGCAGCTCCGGACTCGACCGCACAGATACGCAGTATTTT
TRBV6-6	NA	TRBJ2-7	TRBD2	CASSYSLGTRSYEQYF	TGTGCCAGCAGTTACTCGTTAGGGACTAGGTCCTACGAGCAGTACTTC
TRBV2	NA	TRBJ1-2	NA	CASGTGYGYTF	TGTGCCAGCGGAACAGGGTATGGCTACACCTTC
TRBV19	NA	TRBJ1-5	NA	CASSIGVNQPQHF	TGTGCCAGTAGTATAGGCGTTAATCAGCCCCAGCATTTT
TRBV18	NA	TRBJ1-5	NA	CASSPGHTTNQPQHF	TGTGCCAGCTCACCAGGGCACACGACCAATCAGCCCCAGCATTTT
TRBV6-5	few	TRBJ1-1	TRBD1	CASSTGTGGRGFF	TGTGCCAGCAGTACCGGGACAGGGGGAAGAGGTTTCTTT
TRBV18	NA	TRBJ1-2	TRBD1	CASSPIVDRGRGYTF	TGTGCCAGCTCACCAATCGTGGACAGGGGACGTGGCTACACCTTC
TRBV15	NA	TRBJ2-1	NA	CATSRVELNEQFF	TGTGCCACCAGCAGAGTTGAGTTAAATGAGCAGTTCTTC
TRBV6-2/TRBV6-3	NA	TRBJ1-5	NA	CASSQTRSSNQPQHF	TGTGCCAGCAGCCAAACCAGATCAAGCAATCAGCCCCAGCATTTT
TRBV5-5	NA	TRBJ2-7	NA	CASSLDQGFGQYF	TGTGCCAGCAGCTTGGACCAGGGATTTGGGCAGTACTTC
TRBV5-1	NA	TRBJ2-7	NA	CASSSLDGAYEQYF	TGCGCCAGCAGCTCCCTGGACGGGGCCTACGAGCAGTACTTC
TRBV5-1	NA	TRBJ2-2	TRBD2	CASSLTGTTNTGELFF	TGCGCCAGCAGCTTGACCGGGACTACGAACACCGGGGAGCTGTTTTTT
TRBV11-2	NA	TRBJ2-2	NA	CASSSLRNTGELFF	TGTGCCAGCAGCTCGCTAAGGAACACCGGGGAGCTGTTTTTT
TRBV7-2	NA	TRBJ1-1	TRBD1	CASSTRTGLNTEAFF	TGTGCCAGCAGCACAAGGACAGGGCTGAACACTGAAGCTTTCTTT
TRBV7-2	NA	TRBJ1-2	TRBD1	CASKRDRGLSTYGYTF	TGTGCCAGCAAGCGGGACAGGGGTTTATCGACCTATGGCTACACCTTC
TRBV11-3	NA	TRBJ2-5	TRBD2	CASSFGTSGEVETQYF	TGTGCCAGCAGCTTTGGGACTAGCGGGGAGGTAGAGACCCAGTACTTC
TRBV18	NA	TRBJ2-1	TRBD1	CASSPNQVGQGGDEQFF	TGTGCCAGCTCACCAAATCAGGTCGGACAGGGAGGCGATGAGCAGTTCTTC
TRBV29-1	NA	TRBJ2-1	NA	CSAQKRLSSYNEQFF	TGCAGCGCCCAGAAGCGGCTCAGCTCCTACAATGAGCAGTTCTTC
TRBV9	NA	TRBJ1-4	TRBD1	CASSAIPGQGNEKLFF	TGTGCCAGCAGCGCGATACCGGGACAGGGAAACGAAAAACTGTTTTTT
TRBV12-3/TRBV12-4	NA	TRBJ2-5	NA	CASSFPPGETQYF	TGTGCCAGCAGTTTCCCCCCGGGGGAGACCCAGTACTTC
TRBV29-1	NA	TRBJ2-7	NA	CSVAQGYSYEQYF	TGCAGCGTTGCCCAGGGTTACTCCTACGAGCAGTACTTC
TRBV4-2	NA	TRBJ1-1	TRBD1	CASSPGDSKGTEAFF	TGTGCCAGCAGCCCCGGGGACAGTAAAGGTACTGAAGCTTTCTTT
TRBV4-1	NA	TRBJ2-7	NA	CASSHLYEQYF	TGCGCCAGCAGCCACCTTTACGAGCAGTACTTC
TRBV18	NA	TRBJ2-1	TRBD2	CASSPPASGNTVKQFF	TGTGCCAGCTCACCACCCGCTAGCGGGAATACGGTTAAGCAGTTCTTC
TRBV7-3	NA	TRBJ1-2	NA	CASSSGANYGYTF	TGTGCCAGCAGCTCGGGGGCTAACTATGGCTACACCTTC
TRBV5-1	NA	TRBJ2-3	TRBD2	CASKVLAGGSTDTQYF	TGCGCCAGCAAGGTACTAGCGGGGGGTAGCACAGATACGCAGTATTTT
TRBV25-1	NA	TRBJ2-3	TRBD2	CASSSSGGATDTQYF	TGTGCCAGCAGTTCTAGCGGGGGGGCCACAGATACGCAGTATTTT
TRBV25-1	few	TRBJ2-3	TRBD2	CASSAGLALSTDTQYF	TGTGCCAGCAGTGCGGGACTAGCCCTAAGCACAGATACGCAGTATTTT
TRBV5-6	NA	TRBJ2-4	NA	CASSLIGGGNIQYF	TGTGCCAGCAGCTTGATAGGGGGTGGAAACATTCAGTACTTC
TRBV5-6	NA	TRBJ2-4	TRBD1	CASSFGTAVAKNIQYF	TGTGCCAGCAGCTTTGGGACAGCAGTAGCCAAAAACATTCAGTACTTC
TRBV3-1/TRBV3-2	once	TRBJ1-1	NA	CASSQVLNTEAFF	TGTGCCAGCAGCCAAGTCTTGAACACTGAAGCTTTCTTT
TRBV7-3	NA	TRBJ2-3	NA	CASSRRGDTQYF	TGTGCCAGCAGCCGCCGGGGAGATACGCAGTATTTT
TRBV19	NA	TRBJ1-1	TRBD1	CASHRGNTEAFF	TGTGCCAGCCACAGGGGGAACACTGAAGCTTTCTTT
TRBV10-3	NA	TRBJ2-5	TRBD2	CAISERLAGLSQETQYF	TGTGCCATCAGTGAGAGACTAGCGGGGCTGTCCCAAGAGACCCAGTACTTC